This TCR beta chain originates from a study of blood T cell repertoires in COVID-19 (dated by TCRdb to 2020 to 2021). Describing the broader study: Samples from collaborators originated in the United States, Italy and Spain and spanned both the acute and convalescent phases of COVID-19. The prospective study material was composed of cDNA or gDNA derived from T cells, B-cell-depleted T cells, or PBMCs. The dataset comprised deeply sampled blood TCRbeta repertoires from subjects exposed to, actively infected with, or recovered from COVID-19. The repertoires were made available in a free public database intended to serve as a resource for research on the immune response to SARS-CoV-2. The samples were drawn from the first 160 participants of the ongoing ImmuneRACE study and from more than 1,000 subjects provided by 6 global collaborators. Nearly every sample came with metadata listing a de-identified subject ID, COVID-19 status, age in years and sex. Where available, HLA class I and class II types were taken from metadata supplied by the sample provider and were not determined by assay-based typing. General study outcomes and caveats: The quantity of clinical and demographic metadata differed by source and by participant and was supplied without curation.

The immunoSEQ Assay, a bias-controlled multiplex PCR, was used to amplify TCRbeta CDR3 regions from genomic DNA. On the authors' methods: Nucleated cell counts per sample were estimated from amplification of reference gene primers within the assay. Sequence reads were collapsed and filtered to measure the absolute abundance of every unique TCRbeta CDR3 rearrangement. Productive Simpson clonality was computed per sample as the square root of Simpson's diversity index over productive rearrangements. TCRdb obtained this table from immuneACCESS and retained in-frame rearrangements with V and J assigned. These tables miss some clones; where compared with another copy, unresolved V genes account for less than half of the shortfall, and the remainder is unexplained. From that table come the V and J calls and clone size; the DNA was used to work out D and trimming. This sample is represented by around 280,000 clones; 86% of them were singletons. The ten largest make up approximately 2% of the sample.

Another Seattle source contributed samples from volunteer blood donors who had recovered from COVID-19. Each collaborating institution followed its own protocols to collect whole blood in K2EDTA tubes. Collaborator samples were shipped for TCRbeta analysis as frozen whole blood, isolated PBMCs, or DNA extracted from either sample type. To note about this clone: There is no known antigen for this receptor. No quality values exist for individual bases; no much larger clone is one base distant. The same CDR3 can be traced to other DNA sequences in this sample.

Based on the germline V gene (reference sequence), the CDR1 and CDR2 sequences are MNHEY and SMNVEV. The CDR3 spans 13 residues, from the cysteine through the phenylalanine. Solely the CDR3 DNA is kept, with 39 bases framed from the first base. Deletion took 6 bases off V and 1 base off J, with a span of 7 bases between the germline ends. The origin of this receptor is a woman in her twenties or thirties who had recovered from COVID-19. Recombination connected TRBV27 to TRBJ1-5; matching of 5 bases hints at TRBD1 as the D gene. The sample was peripheral blood. The sequenced DNA is TGTGCCAGCAGCGGGGGGAGCAATCAGCCCCAGCATTTT. It encodes CASSGGSNQPQHF.